This TCR beta chain was identified in a study of cytomegalovirus exposure and HLA in healthy donors. Study-wide findings and caveats: In most subjects, TCR beta sequences reportedly gave accurate predictions of HLA-A and HLA-B alleles. A later analysis found TCR association rates differed by HLA locus, highest for DRB1 and lowest for HLA-C.

CDR1 is SNHLY and CDR2 is FYNNEI in the germline V gene. The CDR3 contains 10 residues. The V end was cut by 3 bases, the J end by 8 bases, with 4 bases between. To note about this clone: The antigen remains unidentified.

60 Vbeta and 13 Jbeta primers were used in PCR. Sequencing used immunoSEQ multiplex PCR; TCRdb keeps in-frame clones, though not all of them. The sample lists 77,000 or so clones, approximately 71% occurring once. This TCR derives from a middle-aged woman in good health and CMV-seronegative. This chain joins TRBV2 and TRBJ1-2; no definite D call. Sample: PBMCs. In nucleotides, the CDR3 is TGTGCCAGCAGTGAGAGGGGCTACACCTTC. Translated: CASSERGYTF.